The rows below give T cell receptor beta chains drawn from one sample of a study of shared clonotypes between healthy human individuals. TCRdb keeps only in-frame clones here, not all; method: immunoSEQ multiplex PCR. The table shows around 500,000 clones, with 70% to 80% occurring only once. The sequencing sample was made of PBMCs. The source is a woman between 40 and 50 years old in good health. Some clones in this sample may be carry-over from other donors' samples. The conserved cysteine and the conserved F or W are not part of the CDR3 here. D genes are given only for firm matches.

v_gene	j_gene	d_gene	CDR3aa
TRBV4-1	TRBJ2-3	TRBD2	ASSQDGPSGSSGTQY
TRBV2	TRBJ2-7	NA	ASSEQVPKSYEQY
TRBV5-1	TRBJ2-7	NA	ASSLAIGSFHEQY
TRBV27	TRBJ2-7	TRBD2	ASSSPTSGRAEQY
TRBV19	TRBJ1-5	NA	ASRVQGGNQPQH
TRBV29-1	TRBJ2-7	NA	SVEASRDVGEQY
TRBV6-1	TRBJ1-5	TRBD1	ASSQGVTAQH
TRBV29-1	TRBJ2-7	NA	SVVILAGLTYEQY
TRBV9	TRBJ2-3	TRBD2	ASSVLAGATDTQY
TRBV11-2	TRBJ2-1	TRBD2	ASSLYGRTSDNEQF
TRBV19	TRBJ1-4	NA	ASRGDATNEKLF
TRBV7-6	TRBJ2-1	TRBD2	ASRPTSGQYNEQF
TRBV7-9	TRBJ1-4	TRBD1	ASSLGPGGEEKLF
TRBV5-6	TRBJ1-5	NA	ASSLGVYRSNQPQH
TRBV7-2	TRBJ2-3	NA	ASSSKLDVGTDTQY
TRBV28	TRBJ1-4	NA	ASDEGQNGYEKLF
TRBV4-1	TRBJ2-7	TRBD2	ASSQTLAGGPYEQY
TRBV1	TRBJ2-7	NA	TSSLLAGGLGYEQY
TRBV6-5	TRBJ2-7	NA	ASSPRRMSYEQY
TRBV6-4	TRBJ1-1	NA	ASSESSSTEAF
TRBV30	TRBJ2-7	NA	AWSLRGEQY
TRBV4-2	TRBJ1-5	TRBD1	ASSQVGDSFQPQH
TRBV19	TRBJ1-3	NA	ASSTAGSAASGNTIY
TRBV10-2	TRBJ2-1	NA	ASRQGIEQF
TRBV7-9	TRBJ2-5	NA	ASWVGLAQY
TRBV25-1	TRBJ1-4	NA	ASSEYGQGPEKLF
TRBV18	TRBJ2-7	TRBD2	ASSPRLAGGLSEQY
TRBV7-9	TRBJ1-2	NA	ASSLEPVGYT
TRBV9	TRBJ2-3	NA	ASSTPGTQY
TRBV7-2	TRBJ2-1	TRBD2	ASSSLAGVRGNEQF
TRBV19	TRBJ2-1	NA	ASSIGDPSYNEQF
TRBV11-3	TRBJ1-1	TRBD1	ASSQGADTEAF
TRBV19	TRBJ2-6	TRBD1	ASIWDRVSGANVLT
TRBV29-1	TRBJ1-1	TRBD1	SVEDPSGQVRSEAF
TRBV6-6	TRBJ2-2	TRBD2	ASSTQRREGNGELF
TRBV7-3	TRBJ2-3	NA	ASSLSGATDTQY
TRBV5-8	TRBJ1-1	NA	ASSLRAGTGEAF
TRBV2	TRBJ1-1	NA	ASGWQTKNTEAF
TRBV5-4	TRBJ2-5	NA	ASSNLGRLKETQY
TRBV11-3	TRBJ2-2	TRBD1	ASSQRQGVAGELF
TRBV11-2	TRBJ1-1	NA	ASSLDLATEAF
TRBV18	TRBJ2-7	NA	ASSLGGEQY
TRBV4-1	TRBJ2-1	TRBD1	ASSQRQGAVIEQF
TRBV6-4	TRBJ2-7	NA	ASSDSRQGGNEQY
TRBV4-2	TRBJ2-2	NA	ASSQGRVGTGELF
TRBV10-2	TRBJ2-1	NA	ASNIAGPNEQF
TRBV7-2	TRBJ2-7	TRBD1	ASREGQLYEQY
TRBV7-3	TRBJ2-1	TRBD2	ASSPRLAASYNEQF
TRBV7-6	TRBJ2-1	NA	ASSSDSGYSYNEQF
TRBV14	TRBJ2-7	NA	ASSHTRGSGPSSYEQY
TRBV27	TRBJ2-3	TRBD2	ASSLVGAGVFPDTQY
TRBV19	TRBJ2-1	TRBD2	ASSMVSSGSWYNEQF
TRBV7-2	TRBJ2-3	NA	ASSPGASGDTQY
TRBV7-9	TRBJ1-1	TRBD1	ASSPKDRLNTEAF
TRBV4-3	TRBJ1-1	NA	ASSQSSTGLAPEAF
TRBV5-1	TRBJ2-2	TRBD2	ASSLVASGSFGELF